The next 32 T cell receptor beta chains were all read from a single sample in a study of T cell repertoires in cytomegalovirus infection (dated by TCRdb to the late 2010s). Sequencing was performed on an Illumina HiSeq 1500. TCRdb reanalyzed the raw reads on its own, using fastp at Q25 for trimming and MiXCR for clone calling, and kept in-frame beta chains. CDR3 protein duplicates are merged, each entry listing the most common genes and DNA. The sample includes around 240,000 distinct CDR3 sequences, with roughly 23% observed a single time. The ten largest account for around a sixth of the sample. Sample: CD8+ T cells from PBMCs. These receptors were taken from a human donor in good health (CMV status not recorded). Some clones in this sample may be carry-over from other donors' samples.

The V call is TRBV28, the J call TRBJ1-4; perhaps TRBD1 as D (6 bases). Trimming shortened V by 4 bases and J by 6 bases, and 24 bases separated the two germline ends. Germline loops: CDR1 MDHEN, CDR2 SYDVKM. The CDR3 is made up of 18 amino acids. The CDR3, as DNA: TGTGCCAGCAGTTCCCGTCGCAGGGGAGCCCTGGAAGATGAAAAACTGTTTTTT. Translating it yields CASSSRRRGALEDEKLFF.

The J gene is TRBJ1-1, the V gene TRBV12-3 or TRBV12-4, with 7 bases that match TRBD1. After removal of 6 bases from V and 3 bases from J, the junction contained 7 bases not matched to a gene. The CDR3 is 14 residues long. The CDR3: CASRIQGPYTEAFF. The CDR3, as DNA: TGTGCCAGCAGAATACAGGGGCCATACACTGAAGCTTTCTTT.

By frequency in the sample, this clonotype is medium-sized. The genes are TRBV7-9 and TRBJ2-1; D tentatively reads TRBD1 or TRBD2 (6 bases each). From germline, CDR1 is SEHNR and CDR2 FQNEAQ (reference sequence). The CDR3 extends over 16 amino acids. V lost 5 bases, J lost 0 bases, and 14 bases lay in between. Here the CDR3 reads CASSQGHGSSYNEQFF. In nucleotides, the CDR3 is TGTGCCAGCAGCCAGGGGCACGGGAGCTCCTACAATGAGCAGTTCTTC.

The chain is built from TRBV24-1 and TRBJ2-1; tentatively, D is TRBD1 (5 bases). V was pared by 3 bases and J by 10 bases, with 9 bases between. Germline lookup yields CDR1 KGHDR and CDR2 SFDVKD. The CDR3 spans 12 residues. CDR3 residues: CATSDRQYEQFF. In DNA form, the CDR3 reads TGTGCCACCAGTGATCGACAGTACGAGCAGTTCTTC.

This clonotype showed up just a few times. CDR3 DNA sequence: TGTGCCAGCAGCCCCCTGGGCAGACAAGAGACCCAGTACTTC. It yields the protein CASSPLGRQETQYF. The chain has TRBV6-1 and TRBJ2-5; D unresolved. This CDR3 spans 14 amino acids. The germline gives CDR1 MNHNS, CDR2 SASEGT. With 6 bases removed from V and 2 bases from J, the gap between germline ends came to 13 bases.

At least ten counts were recorded for this clonotype. The genes are TRBV25-1 and TRBJ1-1; TRBD1 aligns across 8 bases. Germline lookup yields CDR1 MGHDK and CDR2 SYGVNS. V shed 7 bases, J shed 1 base, and the junction held 14 bases outside the gene matches. The CDR3 totals 17 residues. DNA for the CDR3: TGTGCCAGCACTGAGGGCGCGACAGGGGCGGCGAACACTGAAGCTTTCTTT. Translated, it gives CASTEGATGAANTEAFF. Complete variable domain (other parts from reference TRBV25-1 and TRBJ1-1): EADIYQTPRYLVIGTGKKITLECSQTMGHDKMYWYQQDPGMELHLIHYSYGVNSTEKGDLSSESTVSRIRTEHFPLTLESARPSHTSQYLCASTEGATGAANTEAFFGQGTRLTVV.

This rearrangement joins TRBV7-9 to TRBJ2-7; 7 positions match TRBD1. Germline trimming cut 5 bases from V and 3 bases from J; bases unmatched to any gene: 4. Germline CDR1 SEHNR, CDR2 FQNEAQ (reference sequence). The CDR3 is 13 residues long. The CDR3 here is CASSQRDSYEQYF. In nucleotides, the CDR3 is TGTGCCAGCAGCCAACGGGACAGCTACGAGCAGTACTTC.

V gene TRBV11-1 combines with J gene TRBJ2-1; D is unclear. V shed 2 bases and J shed 8 bases, with 13 bases lying between them. This CDR3 has 14 amino acids. Germline CDR1 and CDR2: SGHAT and FQDESV (reference sequence). The CDR3 loop is CASSLSSWTDEQFF. The CDR3 nucleotides read TGTGCCAGCAGCTTAAGTAGTTGGACGGATGAGCAGTTCTTC.

Only a few counts were recorded for this clonotype. This chain links TRBV20-1 with TRBJ2-3, with 8 nucleotides matching TRBD1. CDR1 is DFQATT, CDR2 SNEGSKA, per germline (reference sequence). The CDR3 spans 15 residues. The ends lost 6 bases at V and 7 bases at J; junction bases unmatched: 15. CDR3 in amino acids: CSATADRGIIYTQYF. The CDR3 DNA follows: TGCAGTGCAACCGCTGACAGGGGTATAATATATACGCAGTATTTT.

V usage is TRBV28 and J usage is TRBJ1-1, with a tentative D call TRBD1 (6 bases). The V gene lost 5 bases and the J gene lost 5 bases, with 15 bases spanning the gap. The CDR3 sequence is 14 residues long. Germline V CDR1 and CDR2: MDHEN, SYDVKM. The CDR3 bases are TGTGCCAGCAGTGGCCCCGGACAGCGGACTGAAGCTTTCTTT. It specifies CASSGPGQRTEAFF.

The gene calls are TRBV28 and TRBJ1-1; 9 bases line up with TRBD1. Germline V gene data show CDR1 as MDHEN and CDR2 as SYDVKM. V lost 0 bases to trimming and J lost 1 base; unmatched junction nucleotides: 3. The CDR3 spans 16 residues. This CDR3 is CASSLWLQGANTEAFF. The DNA of the CDR3 is TGTGCCAGCAGTTTATGGTTACAGGGGGCGAACACTGAAGCTTTCTTT.

The V gene is TRBV29-1, the J gene TRBJ2-3; TRBD1 matches at 8 bases. The germline gives CDR1 SQVTM, CDR2 ANQGSEA. This CDR3 has 13 amino acids. The ends lost 6 bases at V and 8 bases at J; junction bases unmatched: 10. CDR3 protein: CSVNPSGGVTQYF. The CDR3 coding sequence is TGCAGCGTGAACCCATCAGGGGGCGTTACGCAGTATTTT.

CDR3 DNA sequence: TGTGCCAGCACCTCCCCGGGACTAGCGAAAGAGACCCAGTACTTC. Translated: CASTSPGLAKETQYF. The V call is TRBV28, the J call TRBJ2-5; 10 bases match TRBD2. CDR1 is MDHEN, CDR2 SYDVKM, per germline. This CDR3 has 15 residues. Germline trimming cut 7 bases from V and 3 bases from J; bases unmatched to any gene: 8.

The chain joins TRBV29-1 to TRBJ2-3; perhaps TRBD2 as D (6 bases). The V and J ends lost 6 bases and 0 bases respectively, with 10 bases between them. Germline assignment: CDR1 SQVTM and CDR2 ANQGSEA. This CDR3 is built from 13 residues. The CDR3 region is CSVLGRSTDTQYF. The CDR3 DNA sequence: TGCAGCGTCCTCGGGAGAAGCACAGATACGCAGTATTTT.

This clonotype was counted only a few times. This chain links TRBV20-1 with TRBJ1-4; the D gene is possibly TRBD1 (5 bases). Trimming shortened V by 0 bases and J by 5 bases, and 16 bases separated the two germline ends. The CDR3 is made up of 16 amino acids. Germline V gene lookup returns CDR1 DFQATT and CDR2 SNEGSKA (reference sequence). CDR3 region: CSARDESGTVNEKLFF. CDR3 DNA: TGCAGTGCTAGAGACGAATCCGGGACGGTGAATGAAAAACTGTTTTTT.

The chain carries TRBV7-3 and TRBJ1-1; D is possibly TRBD1 (6 bases). Between the trimmed V and J ends, which lost 5 bases and 6 bases, there was a span of 19 bases. This CDR3 contains 15 residues. The germline V gene encodes CDR1 SGHTA and CDR2 FQGTGA. The CDR3 DNA follows: TGTGCCAGCAGCCCCTCCCCCGGGGGCGTCGCTGAAGCTTTCTTT. Translation gives CASSPSPGGVAEAFF.

This clonotype was counted ten times or more. This chain joins TRBV14 and TRBJ2-1; D is possibly TRBD2 (7 bases). Germline-derived CDR1 and CDR2 are SGHDN and FVKESK. Between the trimmed V and J ends, which lost 4 bases and 3 bases, there was a span of 13 bases. The CDR3 is 15 residues long. As DNA, the CDR3 is TGTGCCAGCAGCCTCGGCGGGGGCGACTACAATGAGCAGTTCTTC. Translating gives CASSLGGGDYNEQFF. Full variable domain (outside the CDR3, taken from reference TRBV14 and TRBJ2-1): EAGVTQFPSHSVIEKGQTVTLRCDPISGHDNLYWYRRVMGKEIKFLLHFVKESKQDESGMPNNRFLAERTGGTYSTLKVQPAELEDSGVYFCASSLGGGDYNEQFFGPGTRLTVL.

V gene TRBV5-6 combines with J gene TRBJ1-5; D remains ambiguous. V was clipped by 6 bases and J by 0 bases, with 10 bases between them. The length of the CDR3 is 14 residues. Germline loops: CDR1 SGHDT, CDR2 YYEEEE. In DNA form, the CDR3 reads TGTGCCAGCAACCTCGGGTATAGCAATCAGCCCCAGCATTTT. The encoded protein is CASNLGYSNQPQHF.

This clonotype was picked up many times. The chain employs TRBV19 and TRBJ2-3; D unresolved. Germline V lookup: CDR1 LNHDA, CDR2 SQIVND (reference sequence). This CDR3 region has 15 residues. Trimming took 3 bases from V and 0 from J, leaving 10 bases between them. CDR3: CASSMGLWSTDTQYF. CDR3 DNA: TGTGCCAGTAGTATGGGCCTATGGAGCACAGATACGCAGTATTTT.

This clonotype was counted a few times. The J gene is TRBJ2-3, the V gene TRBV6-8, with 13 bases aligning to TRBD2. The junction had 6 bases not matched to a gene; V was cut back by 2 bases and J by 4 bases. The CDR3 runs 17 residues. Germline V gene lookup returns CDR1 MNHGY and CDR2 SAAAGT. The CDR3 loop reads CASSYPTSGGAADTQYF. The DNA of the CDR3 is TGTGCCAGCAGTTACCCCACTAGCGGGGGGGCCGCAGATACGCAGTATTTT.

This clonotype has at least ten counts. The J gene is TRBJ2-2, the V gene TRBV4-1; unclear D gene. The germline CDR1 and CDR2 sequences are MGHRA and YSYEKL. CDR3 size: 14 residues. V lost 2 bases, J lost 4 bases, and 8 bases lay in between. CDR3 nucleotide sequence: TGCGCCAGCAGCCAAAACCTGTTCACCGGGGAGCTGTTTTTT. It encodes CASSQNLFTGELFF.

The rearrangement joins TRBV7-9 to TRBJ2-1, with a weak D call TRBD2 (6 bases). CDR1 is SEHNR and CDR2 is FQNEAQ in the germline V gene (reference sequence). CDR3 length equals 14 residues. Trimming took 7 bases from V and 7 from J, leaving 17 bases between them. The CDR3 here is CASTSMGDWNEQFF. The CDR3 DNA is TGTGCCAGCACCTCTATGGGGGACTGGAATGAGCAGTTCTTC.

This clonotype showed up just a few times. This rearrangement joins TRBV4-3 to TRBJ2-7; no clear D. CDR3 length: 14 residues. Germline V lookup: CDR1 LGHNA, CDR2 YSLEER. Trimming cost V 0 bases and J 3 bases, with 9 bases left between them. CDR3: CASSQEPGGYEQYF. CDR3 coding DNA: TGCGCCAGCAGCCAAGAACCGGGTGGCTACGAGCAGTACTTC.

In this sample, this clonotype turned up a few times. The chain recombines TRBV7-2 with TRBJ2-1; no definite D call. Germline V lookup: CDR1 SGHTA, CDR2 FQGNSA. The length of the CDR3 is 17 residues. Trimming left V 1 base short and J 6 bases short, with 19 bases between. As DNA, the CDR3 is TGTGCCAGCAGCTTAGGACTCAGAGTAGGGTCTGCCAATGAGCAGTTCTTC. This codes for CASSLGLRVGSANEQFF.

The CDR3 spells CSARETGWGQPQHF. The CDR3 nucleotides are TGCAGTGCTAGAGAAACAGGGTGGGGACAGCCCCAGCATTTT. This chain links TRBV20-1 with TRBJ1-5; a possible D gene is TRBD1 (6 bases). V dropped 0 bases and J dropped 7 bases, with 13 bases sitting between them. Germline CDR1 is DFQATT and CDR2 is SNEGSKA (reference sequence). The CDR3 is 14 amino acids.

There are many counts of this clonotype. The chain employs TRBV6-1 and TRBJ2-3; D is perhaps TRBD1 or TRBD2 (5 bases each). The CDR3 runs 13 residues. Trimming took 4 bases from V and 7 from J, leaving 12 bases between them. Germline V lookup: CDR1 MNHNS, CDR2 SASEGT. CDR3 in amino acids: CASSGGPGNTQYF. The CDR3 bases are TGTGCCAGCAGTGGGGGCCCCGGGAATACGCAGTATTTT.

This clonotype was picked up many times. The chain carries TRBV6-1 and TRBJ2-1; D may match TRBD1 or TRBD2 (6 bases each). This CDR3 contains 14 residues. Germline V gene sequence: CDR1 MNHNS, CDR2 SASEGT. The V end was cut by 4 bases, the J end by 2 bases, with 9 bases between. The CDR3 sequence: CASSVGGPYNEQFF. The CDR3 bases are TGTGCCAGCAGTGTGGGGGGCCCCTACAATGAGCAGTTCTTC.

This clonotype was found many times. The genes are TRBV7-9 and TRBJ2-7; no clear D. CDR3 length: 13 amino acids. Germline V gene sequence: CDR1 SEHNR, CDR2 FQNEAQ (reference sequence). V lost 2 bases and J 3 bases, leaving 8 bases between the germline ends. CDR3 bases: TGTGCCAGCAGCTTATCCGACGACTACGAGCAGTACTTC. Protein: CASSLSDDYEQYF. Full variable domain (outside the CDR3, taken from reference TRBV7-9 and TRBJ2-7): DTGVSQNPRHKITKRGQNVTFRCDPISEHNRLYWYRQTLGQGPEFLTYFQNEAQLEKSRLLSDRFSAERPKGSFSTLEIQRTEQGDSAMYLCASSLSDDYEQYFGPGTRLTVT.

This rearrangement joins TRBV7-9 to TRBJ2-7, with 7 positions matching TRBD1. The CDR3 is made up of 15 amino acids. Germline V CDR1 and CDR2: SEHNR, FQNEAQ (reference sequence). Unmatched junction bases numbered 7, after V lost 5 bases and J lost 0 bases. CDR3 coding DNA: TGTGCCAGCAGCGCCGGGACAGCCGACTCCTACGAGCAGTACTTC. This codes for CASSAGTADSYEQYF. The full variable domain, completed using reference TRBV7-9 and TRBJ2-7, is DTGVSQNPRHKITKRGQNVTFRCDPISEHNRLYWYRQTLGQGPEFLTYFQNEAQLEKSRLLSDRFSAERPKGSFSTLEIQRTEQGDSAMYLCASSAGTADSYEQYFGPGTRLTVT.

This clonotype was seen at least ten times. The chain recombines TRBV2 with TRBJ2-2; 10 bases map to TRBD2. V lost 1 base, J lost 3 bases, and 5 bases stayed unmatched. The CDR3 contains 17 residues. CDR1 and CDR2 (germline): SNHLY, FYNNEI. CDR3 region: CASSEELAGAYTGELFF. As DNA, the CDR3 is TGTGCCAGCAGTGAAGAGCTAGCGGGGGCCTACACCGGGGAGCTGTTTTTT.

This clonotype was seen more than once but under ten times. This chain connects TRBV27 to TRBJ2-4, with D maybe TRBD1 (5 bases). Per germline, CDR1 MNHEY and CDR2 SMNVEV (reference sequence). The CDR3 contains 15 residues. Trimming cost V 0 bases and J 1 base, with 7 bases left between them. CDR3 sequence: CASSLSAGAKNIQYF. The CDR3 DNA is TGTGCCAGCAGTTTATCGGCAGGGGCCAAAAACATTCAGTACTTC.

This clonotype was recorded at least ten times. The chain has TRBV7-6 and TRBJ2-1, with 9 bases aligning to TRBD1. Losses at the gene ends were 2 bases for V and 9 bases for J; bases not matched to a gene: 5. The V gene's germline CDR1 is SGHVS and CDR2 FNYEAQ. This CDR3 is 14 amino acids long. CDR3 in amino acids: CASSLSGTGSEQFF. CDR3 bases: TGTGCCAGCAGCTTAAGCGGGACAGGGAGTGAGCAGTTCTTC.